The clone carrying this T cell receptor (beta chain) was seen just once. The antigen is not known. This CDR3 is built from 13 residues. Germline-derived CDR1 and CDR2 are MRHNA and SNTAGT. Trimming removed 3 bases at V and 6 bases at J, with 9 bases between. This entry is derived from a study of PD-1 blockade in classical Hodgkin lymphoma. Across the study: Treatment was intravenous nivolumab, 3 mg/kg every 2 weeks, until progression. Regarding the study as a whole: Only CD4+ TCR diversity, not CD8+, had risen significantly by C4D1.

Time point denoted: cycle 4 day 1 (C4D1), after about 6 weeks of nivolumab. Relapses following autologous stem cell transplantation were seen in all patients, with brentuximab vedotin exposure varying. Sequenced by immunoSEQ multiplex PCR; TCRdb stores in-frame clones only, minus some. This table holds approximately 84,000 clones, about 83% found once. The chain links TRBV6-4 to TRBJ1-5; TRBD1 might be the D (5 bases). The clonotype originates from a human donor with classical Hodgkin lymphoma. The specimen comprised peripheral blood mononuclear cells (PBMCs), sampled before the fourth cycle of nivolumab. CDR3 protein: CASSEGAGQPQHF. CDR3 DNA sequence: TGTGCCAGCAGTGAAGGGGCTGGTCAGCCCCAGCATTTT.